Listed below are T cell receptor beta chains from one sample, sequenced in a study of blood T cell repertoires in COVID-19. Assay: immunoSEQ multiplex PCR; the TCRdb copy retains only in-frame clones and omits some. This table holds some 270,000 clones, about 85% found once. The specimen sequenced was peripheral blood. Receptor source: a human donor with COVID-19, enrolled during active disease. The donor label of this sample is uncertain. CDR3s include the opening cysteine and the closing phenylalanine or tryptophan. The D gene is left open where the match is weak. Size tells how often a clone was seen (once, few, many) or the class of an expanded clone, and some rows leave it out.

J gene | D gene | clone size | V gene | CDR3 protein | CDR3 DNA
TRBJ1-3 | - | - | TRBV30 | CAWSVTQGFATIYF | TGTGCCTGGAGTGTAACTCAGGGGTTCGCCACCATATATTTT
TRBJ1-1 | - | - | TRBV3-1/TRBV3-2 | CASSQEVGQRVAFF | TGTGCCAGCAGCCAAGAGGTTGGGCAGAGAGTAGCTTTCTTT
TRBJ1-2 | - | - | TRBV19 | CASGGENYGYTF | TGTGCCAGCGGGGGGGAAAACTATGGCTACACCTTC
TRBJ2-1 | TRBD1 | once | TRBV5-1 | CASSARDSYNEQFF | TGCGCCAGCAGCGCCCGGGACAGCTACAATGAGCAGTTCTTC
TRBJ1-6 | TRBD1 | few | TRBV5-1 | CASSGTGGANSPLHF | TGCGCCAGCAGCGGAACAGGGGGTGCTAATTCACCCCTCCACTTT
TRBJ2-3 | TRBD2 | - | TRBV10-3 | CAISGLASTSTDTQYF | TGTGCCATCAGTGGACTAGCGTCGACTAGCACAGATACGCAGTATTTT
TRBJ2-7 | TRBD2 | - | TRBV4-3 | CASSQDRTSGSYEQYF | TGCGCCAGCAGCCAAGATCGGACTAGCGGGAGCTACGAGCAGTACTTC
TRBJ2-5 | TRBD2 | - | TRBV30 | CAWSATGLAGGRAETQYF | TGTGCCTGGAGCGCCACGGGACTAGCGGGAGGGAGGGCAGAGACCCAGTACTTC
TRBJ1-2 | - | - | TRBV20-1 | CSAWGDGYTF | TGCAGTGCTTGGGGGGATGGCTACACCTTC
TRBJ1-2 | - | once | TRBV5-4 | CASSLKAGTSYGYTF | TGTGCCAGCAGCTTGAAGGCAGGGACTAGCTATGGCTACACCTTC
TRBJ2-2 | - | - | TRBV6-4 | CATSLGNTGELFF | TGTGCCACCAGCCTAGGTAACACCGGGGAGCTGTTTTTT
TRBJ2-6 | TRBD2 | - | TRBV18 | CASSPAGLAGPGANVLTF | TGTGCCAGCTCACCTGCGGGGCTAGCGGGACCTGGGGCCAACGTCCTGACTTTC
TRBJ2-7 | - | - | TRBV12-3/TRBV12-4 | CASTRSYEQYF | TGTGCCAGCACTAGGTCCTACGAGCAGTACTTC
TRBJ2-2 | - | - | TRBV29-1 | CSVATGGGGELFF | TGCAGCGTTGCCACGGGGGGCGGCGGGGAGCTGTTTTTT
TRBJ2-1 | - | - | TRBV24-1 | CATKLRGSHNEQFF | TGTGCCACCAAGCTACGGGGGTCCCACAATGAGCAGTTCTTC
TRBJ2-5 | TRBD1 | - | TRBV19 | CASSTKGQGETQYF | TGTGCCAGTAGTACCAAGGGACAGGGAGAGACCCAGTACTTC
TRBJ2-3 | TRBD2 | - | TRBV25-1 | CASSERTSGRATDTQYF | TGTGCCAGCAGTGAAAGAACTAGCGGGAGGGCTACAGATACGCAGTATTTT
TRBJ1-3 | - | once | TRBV5-1 | CASSLEEPGSGNTIYF | TGCGCCAGCAGCTTGGAGGAGCCCGGGTCTGGAAACACCATATATTTT
TRBJ1-2 | TRBD1 | - | TRBV29-1 | CSSEGLGTGSYGYTF | TGCAGCTCCGAAGGGCTCGGGACAGGGTCTTATGGCTACACCTTC
TRBJ2-1 | - | - | TRBV9 | CASSPLAQYNEQFF | TGTGCCAGCAGCCCTCTAGCGCAATACAATGAGCAGTTCTTC
TRBJ1-5 | - | - | TRBV4-3 | CASSQAKRRSSNQPQHF | TGCGCCAGCAGCCAAGCGAAGCGTCGGAGTAGCAATCAGCCCCAGCATTTT
TRBJ2-1 | TRBD2 | - | TRBV20-1 | CSASPSGAYQYNEQFF | TGCAGTGCTAGTCCTAGCGGGGCATACCAATACAATGAGCAGTTCTTC
TRBJ2-6 | TRBD2 | - | TRBV19 | CASKLAGGGGANVLTF | TGTGCCAGTAAACTAGCGGGAGGGGGAGGGGCCAACGTCCTGACTTTC
TRBJ2-1 | TRBD2 | - | TRBV5-1 | CASSRTPGTTFNEQFF | TGCGCCAGCAGCAGGACCCCGGGGACTACCTTCAATGAGCAGTTCTTC
TRBJ2-2 | TRBD1 | - | TRBV19 | CASSSQGDTGELFF | TGTGCCAGTAGTAGCCAGGGGGACACCGGGGAGCTGTTTTTT
TRBJ2-1 | TRBD2 | - | TRBV7-2 | CASSFSSGLDEQFF | TGTGCCAGCAGCTTTTCTTCGGGACTAGATGAGCAGTTCTTC
TRBJ2-2 | - | - | TRBV6-2/TRBV6-3 | CASSYSLFRTANTGELFF | TGTGCCAGCAGTTACTCGCTCTTTCGGACAGCGAACACCGGGGAGCTGTTTTTT
TRBJ2-5 | TRBD1 | - | TRBV27 | CASSPQGARQETQYF | TGTGCCAGCAGTCCCCAGGGGGCGCGTCAAGAGACCCAGTACTTC
TRBJ1-5 | - | - | TRBV28 | CASSSGMGSQHF | TGTGCCAGCAGTTCGGGAATGGGCTCCCAGCATTTT
TRBJ1-5 | - | - | TRBV10-3 | CAISEVSDQPQHF | TGTGCCATCAGTGAGGTCTCGGATCAGCCCCAGCATTTT
TRBJ1-6 | - | - | TRBV27 | CASRLQGNLYNSPLHF | TGTGCCAGCAGGCTCCAGGGTAATCTTTACAATTCACCCCTCCACTTT
TRBJ1-6 | - | many | TRBV7-2 | CASQGFPFSPLHF | TGTGCCAGCCAGGGGTTTCCGTTTTCACCCCTCCACTTT
TRBJ1-4 | - | - | TRBV2 | CASNTGSVEKLFF | TGTGCCAGCAATACAGGGTCGGTCGAAAAACTGTTTTTT
TRBJ1-4 | - | - | TRBV10-1 | CASSDGPAAEKLFF | TGCGCCAGCAGTGATGGCCCGGCGGCTGAAAAACTGTTTTTT
TRBJ2-1 | TRBD2 | - | TRBV7-2 | CASSARDYSPYNEQFF | TGTGCCAGCAGCGCCCGGGACTACTCTCCCTACAATGAGCAGTTCTTC
TRBJ2-3 | TRBD2 | - | TRBV30 | CASNLAGTDTQYF | TGTGCCTCCAATCTAGCGGGCACAGATACGCAGTATTTT
TRBJ1-2 | - | - | TRBV6-5 | CASSYSPGGPNYGYTF | TGTGCCAGCAGTTACTCCCCCGGGGGGCCGAACTATGGCTACACCTTC
TRBJ1-3 | TRBD1 | - | TRBV18 | CASSLRQGYGNTIYF | TGTGCCAGCTCCCTCCGACAGGGGTATGGAAACACCATATATTTT
TRBJ1-2 | TRBD1 | once | TRBV11-1 | CASSIGTGPYGYTF | TGTGCCAGCAGCATCGGGACAGGGCCTTATGGCTACACCTTC
TRBJ1-5 | TRBD1 | once | TRBV4-1 | CASSQDAGGRSNQPQHF | TGCGCCAGCAGCCAAGACGCAGGGGGAAGGAGCAATCAGCCCCAGCATTTT
TRBJ2-1 | TRBD2 | - | TRBV30 | CAWSKVAGGYEQFF | TGTGCCTGGAGTAAGGTAGCGGGAGGTTATGAGCAGTTCTTC
TRBJ1-4 | - | few | TRBV7-2 | CASSNHRVATNEKLFF | TGTGCCAGCAGCAACCACAGGGTTGCAACTAATGAAAAACTGTTTTTT
TRBJ1-2 | TRBD1 | - | TRBV6-1 | CASSEGPDRVYGYTF | TGTGCCAGCAGTGAAGGGCCGGACAGGGTCTATGGCTACACCTTC
TRBJ1-5 | TRBD1 | - | TRBV28 | CASDRGQRDQPQHF | TGTGCCAGCGATAGGGGGCAAAGGGATCAGCCCCAGCATTTT
TRBJ1-4 | - | - | TRBV28 | CASTPGGLGTNEKLFF | TGTGCCAGCACCCCCGGGGGGCTAGGCACTAATGAAAAACTGTTTTTT
TRBJ2-7 | TRBD2 | - | TRBV6-6 | CASSQGLAGVLPDEQYF | TGTGCCAGCAGTCAGGGACTAGCGGGAGTCCTTCCCGACGAGCAGTACTTC
TRBJ2-2 | - | few | TRBV2 | CASSEFSGNTGELFF | TGTGCCAGCAGTGAATTTAGCGGTAACACCGGGGAGCTGTTTTTT